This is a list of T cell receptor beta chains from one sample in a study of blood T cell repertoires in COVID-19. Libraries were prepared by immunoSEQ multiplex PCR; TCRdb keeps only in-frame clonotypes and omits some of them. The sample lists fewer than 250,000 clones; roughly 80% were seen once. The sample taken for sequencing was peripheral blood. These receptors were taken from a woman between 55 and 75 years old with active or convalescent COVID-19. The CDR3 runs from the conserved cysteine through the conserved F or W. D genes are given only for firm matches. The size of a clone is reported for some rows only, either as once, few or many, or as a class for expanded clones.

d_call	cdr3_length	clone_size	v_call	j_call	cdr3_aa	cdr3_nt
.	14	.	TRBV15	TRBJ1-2	CATSRDFTKYGYTF	TGTGCCACCAGCAGAGATTTCACAAAATATGGCTACACCTTC
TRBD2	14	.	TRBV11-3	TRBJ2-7	CASGLGGDYYEQYF	TGTGCCAGCGGTTTAGGAGGGGACTACTACGAGCAGTACTTC
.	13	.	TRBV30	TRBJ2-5	CAWSVLEWETQYF	TGTGCCTGGAGTGTTCTGGAGTGGGAGACCCAGTACTTC
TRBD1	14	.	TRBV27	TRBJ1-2	CASSLRQGNYGYTF	TGTGCCAGCAGTTTACGACAGGGAAACTATGGCTACACCTTC
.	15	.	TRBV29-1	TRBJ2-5	CSVSRPGDVSGTQYF	TGCAGCGTCTCACGACCGGGAGACGTGTCCGGGACCCAGTACTTC
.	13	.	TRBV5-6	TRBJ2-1	CASSGTTYNEQFF	TGTGCCAGCAGCGGAACTACCTACAATGAGCAGTTCTTC
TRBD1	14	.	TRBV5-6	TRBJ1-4	CASSVSRDSEKLFF	TGTGCCAGCAGCGTCTCCCGGGACAGTGAAAAACTGTTTTTT
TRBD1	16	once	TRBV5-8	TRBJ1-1	CASSSGTGIFNTEAFF	TGTGCCAGCAGCTCCGGGACAGGAATCTTTAACACTGAAGCTTTCTTT
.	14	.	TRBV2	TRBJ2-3	CASSEDISTDTQYF	TGTGCCAGCAGTGAGGACATTTCCACAGATACGCAGTATTTT
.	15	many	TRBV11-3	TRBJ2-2	CASSFASRGTGELFF	TGTGCCAGCAGCTTCGCCTCCCGAGGAACCGGGGAGCTGTTTTTT
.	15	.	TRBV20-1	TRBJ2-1	CSASIETSSYNEQFF	TGCAGTGCTAGTATCGAGACTAGCTCCTACAATGAGCAGTTCTTC
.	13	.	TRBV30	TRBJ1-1	CAGHVDMGTEAFF	TGTGCCGGACACGTAGACATGGGCACTGAAGCTTTCTTT
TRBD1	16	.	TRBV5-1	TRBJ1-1	CASSDGQGARNTEAFF	TGCGCCAGCAGCGACGGACAGGGGGCGCGGAACACTGAAGCTTTCTTT
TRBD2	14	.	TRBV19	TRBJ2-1	CASSTLAGYNEQFF	TGTGCCAGTAGTACACTAGCGGGTTACAATGAGCAGTTCTTC
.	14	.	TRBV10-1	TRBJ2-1	CASRGTPSYNEQFF	TGCGCCAGCAGGGGGACACCCTCCTACAATGAGCAGTTCTTC
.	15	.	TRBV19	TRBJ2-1	CASSIDLTTYSEQFF	TGTGCCAGTAGTATAGATCTAACTACCTACTCTGAGCAGTTCTTC
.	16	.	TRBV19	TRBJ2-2	CASSPDDRTNTGELFF	TGTGCCAGTAGCCCTGATGACAGGACGAACACCGGGGAGCTGTTTTTT
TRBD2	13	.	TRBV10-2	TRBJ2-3	CASRTGGTDTQYF	TGCGCCAGCCGCACGGGGGGGACAGATACGCAGTATTTT
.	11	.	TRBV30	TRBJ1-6	CAWRQPGTTFF	TGTGCCTGGAGGCAGCCGGGGACTACCTTCTTT
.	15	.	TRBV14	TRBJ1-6	CASSQESQGRSPLHF	TGTGCCAGCAGCCAAGAGTCACAGGGAAGATCACCCCTCCACTTT
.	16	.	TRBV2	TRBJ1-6	CASSEALPGWNSPLHF	TGTGCCAGCAGTGAAGCGCTTCCGGGGTGGAATTCACCCCTCCACTTT
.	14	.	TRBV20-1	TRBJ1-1	CSASKGGGITEAFF	TGCAGTGCTAGTAAGGGAGGCGGGATCACTGAAGCTTTCTTT
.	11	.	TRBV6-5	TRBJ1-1	CASEEGTEAFF	TGTGCCAGCGAGGAGGGGACTGAAGCTTTCTTT